What follows are 16 T cell receptor beta chains derived from one specimen sequenced in a study of blood T cell repertoires in COVID-19. Data came from immunoSEQ multiplex PCR; TCRdb stores just in-frame clones and leaves some out. This sample has approximately 240,000 clones, with 70% to 90% found just once. Material: peripheral blood. The receptors stem from a woman between 18 and 30 years old who had recovered from COVID-19.

The rearrangement uses TRBV19 and TRBJ2-7; TRBD2 agrees at 15 bases. The CDR3 extends over 18 amino acids. Germline lookup yields CDR1 LNHDA and CDR2 SQIVND (reference sequence). The ends lost 4 bases at V and 2 bases at J; junction bases unmatched: 9. CDR3: CASSTQGLAGGPTYEQYF. CDR3 bases: TGTGCCAGTAGTACCCAGGGACTAGCGGGAGGTCCAACCTACGAGCAGTACTTC.

This rearrangement joins TRBV29-1 to TRBJ1-3; D is perhaps TRBD1 (5 bases). Germline values: CDR1 SQVTM, CDR2 ANQGSEA. V lost 4 bases to trimming and J lost 0 bases, with 7 bases between them. The CDR3 contains 13 residues. The CDR3 reads CSVARASGNTIYF. The CDR3 DNA reads TGCAGCGTTGCCAGGGCCTCTGGAAACACCATATATTTT.

The chain employs TRBV19 and TRBJ2-1; maybe TRBD1 (6 bases). The germline V gene has CDR1 LNHDA and CDR2 SQIVND (reference sequence). The V end was cut by 6 bases, the J end by 2 bases, with 8 bases between. The CDR3 has 13 residues. The DNA of the CDR3 is TGTGCCAGTAGGGGGGACACCTACAATGAGCAGTTCTTC. Translation gives CASRGDTYNEQFF.

The chain recombines TRBV27 with TRBJ1-2; 9 nucleotides align to TRBD1. The CDR3 totals 17 residues. V lost 7 bases and J lost 0; bases outside the gene matches: 12. The germline V gene encodes CDR1 MNHEY and CDR2 SMNVEV (reference sequence). CDR3 nucleotide sequence: TGTGCCAGCAAGCGCTCGGGACAGGGAATGTCTAACTATGGCTACACCTTC. It is translated as CASKRSGQGMSNYGYTF.

This chain links TRBV7-9 with TRBJ2-5, with 8 bases matching TRBD1. This CDR3 comprises 14 residues. The germline V gene encodes CDR1 SEHNR and CDR2 FQNEAQ (reference sequence). After removal of 3 bases from V and 5 bases from J, the junction contained 5 bases not matched to a gene. For the CDR3, the DNA is TGTGCCAGCAGCTTTCAGGGGGCGGGGGAGACCCAGTACTTC. Protein: CASSFQGAGETQYF.

The rearrangement joins TRBV10-2 to TRBJ2-3; 10 bases map to TRBD2. Germline V gene lookup returns CDR1 WSHSY and CDR2 SAAADI. The CDR3 covers 14 residues. V shed 6 bases and J 2 bases; nucleotides not matched to a gene: 2. Written as DNA, the CDR3 is TGCGCCAGCAGACTAGCGGGGATCACAGATACGCAGTATTTT. It specifies CASRLAGITDTQYF.

The gene calls are TRBV5-5 and TRBJ1-1; the D is unclear. Germline V gives CDR1 SGHKS, CDR2 YYEKEE (reference sequence). This CDR3 spans 15 amino acids. The V gene lost 1 base and the J gene lost 0 bases, with 10 bases spanning the gap. In DNA, the CDR3 is TGTGCCAGCAGCTTGTGGGAGAACATGAACACTGAAGCTTTCTTT. Translation: CASSLWENMNTEAFF.

The rearrangement joins TRBV2 to TRBJ2-7; 7 bases are shared with TRBD2. Germline V CDR1 and CDR2: SNHLY, FYNNEI. V shed 7 bases, J shed 3 bases, and the junction held 9 bases outside the gene matches. The CDR3 length is 14 residues. The CDR3 spells CASTRGGSRYEQYF. The CDR3 nucleotides read TGTGCCAGCACAAGGGGCGGGAGTCGCTACGAGCAGTACTTC.

The chain recombines TRBV23-1 with TRBJ1-1; D uncertain. TRBV23-1 is an open reading frame, and its role is uncertain. The length of the CDR3 is 18 residues. Deletions cut 2 bases from V and 1 base from J, with 20 bases between. Here the CDR3 DNA reads TGCGCCAGCAGTCAAAAATATCGGGAACAACCGGGGAACACTGAAGCTTTCTTT. This sequence encodes CASSQKYREQPGNTEAFF.

This clone appeared a single time. The chain uses TRBV6-2 or TRBV6-3 and TRBJ2-1, with D perhaps matching TRBD2 (6 bases). The CDR3 sequence is 21 residues long. V gave up 0 bases and J gave up 0 bases, with 24 bases separating them. Germline values: CDR1 MNHEY, CDR2 SVGEGT. CDR3 nucleotide sequence: TGTGCCAGCAGTTACTCGTCCTCTCTTACTAGCCCGGCCAGCTCCTACAATGAGCAGTTCTTC. It is translated as CASSYSSSLTSPASSYNEQFF.

This chain connects TRBV7-3 to TRBJ1-1; D not resolved. In germline, CDR1 is SGHTA, CDR2 FQGTGA. Trimming left V 3 bases short and J 2 bases short, with 10 bases between. The CDR3 is 14 residues long. The CDR3 spells CASSFSGSNTEAFF. The CDR3 nucleotides are TGTGCCAGCAGCTTTTCCGGGTCTAACACTGAAGCTTTCTTT.

This chain links TRBV2 with TRBJ1-5; weak D call: TRBD1 (5 bases). Germline CDR1 reads SNHLY; CDR2 reads FYNNEI. Trimming shortened V by 6 bases and J by 4 bases, and 13 bases separated the two germline ends. The CDR3 contains 14 residues. The CDR3 bases are TGTGCCAGCAGCCAGTCGGGGGGAAATCAGCCCCAGCATTTT. This translates into CASSQSGGNQPQHF.

This chain uses TRBV24-1 with TRBJ1-2, with TRBD1 identical over 8 bases. The CDR3 sequence is 16 residues long. V shed 4 bases and J 6 bases; nucleotides not matched to a gene: 12. Germline CDR1 is KGHDR and CDR2 is SFDVKD. CDR3 region: CATSDPRTGRMDGYTF. DNA of the CDR3: TGTGCCACCAGTGACCCCCGGACAGGGAGGATGGATGGCTACACCTTC.

In DNA, the CDR3 is TGTGCCAGCAGTTATTCAGGGGGCTCCGTCGAGCAGTACTTC. It yields the protein CASSYSGGSVEQYF. V usage is TRBV6-2 or TRBV6-3 and J usage is TRBJ2-7; 8 nucleotides match TRBD1. Unmatched junction bases numbered 7, after V lost 3 bases and J lost 6 bases. The germline gives CDR1 MNHEY, CDR2 SVGEGT. The CDR3 sequence is 14 residues long.

This sequence joins TRBV28 and TRBJ2-7; 9 nucleotides align to TRBD1. V was pared by 4 bases and J by 4 bases, with 8 bases of the junction left unmatched. CDR1 and CDR2 from the germline V gene are MDHEN and SYDVKM. The CDR3 is made up of 15 amino acids. CDR3 amino acids: CASSSFSGQGYEQYF. Written as DNA, the CDR3 is TGTGCCAGCAGTTCCTTCTCGGGACAGGGTTACGAGCAGTACTTC.

The V gene is TRBV7-9, the J gene TRBJ1-1; a weak D match, TRBD1 (5 bases). The germline gives CDR1 SEHNR, CDR2 FQNEAQ (reference sequence). V gave up 5 bases and J gave up 0 bases, with 13 bases separating them. The CDR3 loop spans 15 amino acids. CDR3 nucleotides: TGTGCCAGCAGCCCTCGGACACATCTGAACACTGAAGCTTTCTTT. Amino acid sequence: CASSPRTHLNTEAFF.